The T cell receptor beta chain under discussion was sequenced for a study of chemoradiotherapy in HPV16-positive cancers. This clone has just a few counts. Its antigen remains unidentified. Repertoires were generated with immunoSEQ multiplex PCR, while TCRdb's copy carries only in-frame clones and drops some. The repertoire consists of 650 or so clones, with 79% occurring once and the leading ten covering roughly an eighth. Regarding the study as a whole: Only a couple of HPV16-positive patients supplied the functional HPV-specificity definition.

The J segment lost 5 bases and the V segment lost 6 bases, leaving 4 bases of the junction unmatched. The CDR3 loop spans 13 amino acids. Germline-derived CDR1 and CDR2 are MNHEY and SMNVEV (reference sequence). The sample was tumor tissue, taken from a patient who underwent chemoradiotherapy. The chain recombines TRBV27 with TRBJ2-3; TRBD1 matches 8 bases. The origin of this receptor is a human donor with HPV-associated anogenital cancer. The CDR3 nucleotides are TGTGCCAGCAGGACAGGGGCTGTAGATACGCAGTATTTT. It yields the protein CASRTGAVDTQYF.